This T cell receptor (beta chain) was identified in a study of shared clonotypes between healthy human individuals. In the study overall: The study used three CD4 naive, three CD4 memory, two CD8 naive and one CD8 memory plate per donor. Study conclusions and caveats: Naive subsets, compared against memory subsets, generally had larger estimated richness values. The four-donor shared clonotypes exceeded non-shared clonotypes in generation probability, with non-shared ones scoring lower. Among donors, clonotype sharing was expected to be affected by sequencing depth.

This clone has a handful of counts. The antigen is unknown. Losses at the gene ends were 8 bases for V and 4 bases for J; bases not matched to a gene: 3. The CDR3 has 13 residues. CDR1 is ENHRY and CDR2 is SYGVKD in the germline V gene. The repertoire was sequenced with immunoSEQ multiplex PCR; TCRdb's copy has only in-frame clones and lacks some. The repertoire holds some 980,000 clones, with over 75% as singletons. This sequence joins TRBV10-3 and TRBJ1-1; TRBD1 aligns across 11 bases. The receptor comes from a young man in good health. The sample comprised memory CD4+ T cells sorted from blood. The subset is: CD45RA-negative fraction. Here the CDR3 reads CAIEGTGGTEAFF. The CDR3 DNA follows: TGTGCCATCGAAGGGACAGGGGGCACTGAAGCTTTCTTT.